The 27 T cell receptor beta chains below all came from one sample that was sequenced in a study of vaccination and CD4 T cells after COVID-19. Antigens of these TCRs are unknown. The sample's treatment: roughly ten-day PBMC culture with coronavirus spike peptide pools or control peptides (ViraFEST assay). An Oncomine TCR Beta short-read assay was used to sequence the DNA from cultured CD4+ T cells. Using its own MiXCR run on the PCR reads, TCRdb lists one record per CDR3 protein. This table has 9,500 to 15,000 distinct CDR3 sequences, just over 20% appearing once. The sample consisted of CD4+ T cells from blood, cultured in vitro, taken before SARS-CoV-2 vaccination. These receptor sequences come from a human donor who received a COVID-19 vaccine.

This chain joins TRBV12-5 and TRBJ1-1; the D is unclear. Germline CDR1 LGHNT, CDR2 FRNRAP. The CDR3 runs to 14 residues. V shed 1 base and J shed 1 base, with 7 bases lying between them. The CDR3 DNA follows: TGTGCTAGTGGTTTGGCCGGAACGAACACTGAAGCTTTCTTT. Translation: CASGLAGTNTEAFF.

This clonotype occurred a few times. The rearrangement joins TRBV5-1 to TRBJ2-5; D gene unclear. The germline V gene has CDR1 SGHRS and CDR2 YFSETQ. This CDR3 region has 12 residues. V lost 5 bases and J lost 2, with 7 bases in between. The CDR3 loop reads CASRIPQETQYF. DNA for the CDR3: TGCGCCAGCAGGATCCCACAAGAGACCCAGTACTTC.

This clonotype has a handful of counts. A read error may account for a junction end that differs from germline. This chain links TRBV5-6 with TRBJ1-2; a possible D gene is TRBD1 (5 bases). The germline CDR1 and CDR2 sequences are SGHDT and YYEEEE. The CDR3 spans 15 residues. CDR3: CASTLGGLGNYGYTF. CDR3 DNA: TGTGCCAGCACCTTGGGGGGACTCGGTAACTATGGCTACACCTTC.

This clonotype turned up a few times. The J gene is TRBJ2-1, the V gene TRBV6-1; TRBD2 agrees at 12 bases. J gave up 0 bases and V 6 bases, and 9 bases lay outside the gene matches. Per germline, CDR1 MNHNS and CDR2 SASEGT. CDR3 size: 18 residues. For the CDR3, the DNA is TGTGCCAGCAGGAAACTAGCGGGGGGCCCAGCCTCCTACAATGAGCAGTTCTTC. Protein: CASRKLAGGPASYNEQFF.

This clonotype was seen a handful of times. The chain employs TRBV7-2 and TRBJ1-2; 8 bases map to TRBD1. CDR3 size: 18 residues. The germline V gene encodes CDR1 SGHTA and CDR2 FQGNSA. J gave up 4 bases and V 2 bases, and 15 bases lay outside the gene matches. The CDR3 DNA follows: TGTGCCAGCAGCTTAACGAGCGTCCAGGCAGGGGGCGGCTATGGCTACACCTTC. Translation gives CASSLTSVQAGGGYGYTF.

V gene TRBV10-3 combines with J gene TRBJ1-6, with a possible D match to TRBD1 (5 bases). Germline V lookup: CDR1 ENHRY, CDR2 SYGVKD. This CDR3 region has 14 residues. Trimming shortened V by 4 bases and J by 8 bases, and 12 bases separated the two germline ends. The CDR3 region has the DNA TGTGCCATCAGTGGGCAGGGAATCCATTCACCCCTCCACTTT. This gives the protein CAISGQGIHSPLHF.

This clonotype has more than one count but fewer than ten. The V call is TRBV7-9, the J call TRBJ1-1, with 10 positions matching TRBD1. The CDR3 totals 15 residues. After removal of 7 bases from V and 5 bases from J, the junction contained 10 bases not matched to a gene. Germline loops: CDR1 SEHNR, CDR2 FQNEAQ (reference sequence). The CDR3 nucleotides are TGTGCCAGCACCCCCGGGACAGGGGATAGAACTGAAGCTTTCTTT. It specifies CASTPGTGDRTEAFF.

This clonotype has only a few counts. This chain uses TRBV20-1 with TRBJ2-1, with a tentative D call TRBD2 (7 bases). Trimming cost V 3 bases and J 2 bases, with 11 bases left between them. CDR3 size: 14 residues. Germline V CDR1 and CDR2: DFQATT, SNEGSKA (reference sequence). This CDR3 is CSASGGATYNEQFF. The DNA for the CDR3 is TGCAGTGCTAGTGGGGGGGCAACCTACAATGAGCAGTTCTTC.

The V and J genes are TRBV6-1 and TRBJ2-5, with D unclear. The germline V and J ends were trimmed by 6 bases and 1 base, with 12 bases remaining between them. Germline V gene data show CDR1 as MNHNS and CDR2 as SASEGT. CDR3 length: 14 amino acids. The CDR3 here is CASRPYSGQETQYF. CDR3 nucleotides: TGTGCCAGCAGACCCTACTCGGGCCAAGAGACCCAGTACTTC.

The J gene is TRBJ1-5, the V gene TRBV18; TRBD1 agrees at 8 bases. The CDR3 is 15 amino acids. Germline lookup yields CDR1 KGHSH and CDR2 LQKENI. Trimming took 2 bases from V and 4 from J; bases not matched to a gene: 4. CDR3: CASSPGRGQNQPQHF. The CDR3 region has the DNA TGTGCCAGCTCACCAGGCAGGGGGCAGAATCAGCCCCAGCATTTT.

The rearrangement uses TRBV11-3 and TRBJ2-1; D is unresolved. V was cut by 5 bases and J by 4 bases, with 12 bases left in between. Germline V CDR1 and CDR2: SGHNT, YENEEA. The length of the CDR3 is 14 residues. The CDR3 here is CASSHRTVYNEQFF. The DNA of the CDR3 is TGTGCCAGCAGCCACCGGACGGTGTACAATGAGCAGTTCTTC.

The genes are TRBV11-2 and TRBJ1-3, with D unresolved. The CDR3 is made up of 14 amino acids. CDR1 SGHAT and CDR2 FQNNGV come from the germline V gene. V was shortened by 1 base and J by 2 bases, with 6 bases between the two germline ends. CDR3 coding DNA: TGTGCCAGCAGCTTAGGTCCTACTGGAAACACCATATATTTT. This translates into CASSLGPTGNTIYF.

This clonotype was observed a handful of times. V and J are TRBV9 and TRBJ1-1; possibly TRBD1 for D (5 bases). Germline V lookup: CDR1 SGDLS, CDR2 YYNGEE. The CDR3 is 13 residues long. Trimming removed 3 bases from V and 7 bases from J, with 13 bases in between. The CDR3 sequence: CASSAAGRGEAFF. Written as DNA, the CDR3 is TGTGCCAGCAGCGCGGCAGGGAGGGGTGAAGCTTTCTTT.

This clonotype was counted a few times. The chain joins TRBV5-1 to TRBJ2-3; TRBD1 aligns across 7 bases. The germline V gene encodes CDR1 SGHRS and CDR2 YFSETQ. Trimming removed 7 bases from V and 0 bases from J; junction bases left unmatched: 5. This CDR3 region has 14 residues. CDR3 DNA sequence: TGCGCCAGCGCTAGACAGGGAAGCACAGATACGCAGTATTTT. Translated, it gives CASARQGSTDTQYF.

This clonotype is medium-sized by share. The chain joins TRBV11-3 to TRBJ1-6, with TRBD1 matching 8 bases. J lost 9 bases, V lost 5 bases, and 6 bases had no gene match. Germline CDR1 reads SGHNT; CDR2 reads YENEEA. This CDR3 region has 14 residues. The CDR3 DNA reads TGTGCCAGCAGCAAGGACAGGGCGTCTTCACCCCTCCACTTT. Its translation is CASSKDRASSPLHF.

This chain links TRBV6-5 with TRBJ1-6; D is uncertain. The germline V gene has CDR1 MNHEY and CDR2 SVGAGI. Trimming took 2 bases from V and 6 from J, leaving 11 bases between them. CDR3 length equals 15 residues. The CDR3 nucleotides read TGTGCCAGCAGTTACGGGGTACTGGGTAATTCACCCCTCCACTTT. Translation: CASSYGVLGNSPLHF.

This chain connects TRBV29-1 to TRBJ2-2, with 11 bases that match TRBD1. V was pared by 6 bases and J by 3 bases, with 3 bases of the junction left unmatched. CDR3 length: 14 amino acids. CDR1 SQVTM and CDR2 ANQGSEA come from the germline V gene. The CDR3, as DNA: TGCAGCGTAGAGGGACAGGGGGACACCGGGGAGCTGTTTTTT. Amino acids: CSVEGQGDTGELFF.

The chain recombines TRBV10-3 with TRBJ2-5, with 8 bases that match TRBD2. The length of the CDR3 is 19 residues. CDR1 is ENHRY and CDR2 is SYGVKD in the germline V gene. V trimming: 4 bases; J trimming: 0 bases; junction bases outside the gene matches: 16. The CDR3 is CAISGPQSTSGQYQETQYF. The DNA of the CDR3 is TGTGCCATCAGTGGTCCACAGAGTACTAGCGGACAGTACCAAGAGACCCAGTACTTC.

The chain has TRBV7-9 and TRBJ2-1; 9 nucleotides agree with TRBD1. The CDR3 is made up of 14 amino acids. Unmatched junction bases numbered 3, after V lost 5 bases and J lost 4 bases. The V gene's germline CDR1 is SEHNR and CDR2 FQNEAQ (reference sequence). The CDR3, as DNA: TGTGCCAGCAGCCCGGGACAGGGTTACAATGAGCAGTTCTTC. Translating it yields CASSPGQGYNEQFF.

This clonotype is labeled as medium-sized (0.01 to 0.1%). This chain connects TRBV27 to TRBJ1-6; D perhaps matches TRBD1 (5 bases). Germline CDR1 reads MNHEY; CDR2 reads SMNVEV (reference sequence). The CDR3 totals 18 residues. V was pared by 6 bases and J by 0 bases, with 18 bases between. CDR3 sequence reads: CASRTLTQASSYNSPLHF. CDR3 bases: TGTGCCAGCAGGACACTCACACAGGCCAGCTCCTATAATTCACCCCTCCACTTT.

In its sample, this clonotype was seen a few times. This chain links TRBV30 with TRBJ1-3; 9 positions agree with TRBD1. The CDR3 contains 16 residues. The V gene's germline CDR1 is GTSNPN and CDR2 SVGIG (reference sequence). V trimming: 0 bases; J trimming: 4 bases; junction bases outside the gene matches: 7. The CDR3 loop is CAWSVWGQGTGNTIYF. The CDR3 DNA sequence: TGTGCCTGGAGTGTTTGGGGACAGGGCACGGGAAACACCATATATTTT.

CDR3 in amino acids: CASHAGAGGSYGYTF. The CDR3 DNA reads TGTGCCAGCCACGCCGGGGCAGGGGGAAGCTATGGCTACACCTTC. J is TRBJ1-2 and V is TRBV5-4, with 7 bases aligning to TRBD1. The CDR3 has 15 residues. V lost 7 bases and J lost 4; bases outside the gene matches: 13. CDR1 is SGHNT and CDR2 is YYREEE in the germline V gene (reference sequence).

The V and J genes are TRBV20-1 and TRBJ2-3, with TRBD2 identical over 11 bases. Germline V lookup: CDR1 DFQATT, CDR2 SNEGSKA (reference sequence). J was trimmed by 3 bases and V by 0 bases; bases with no gene match: 5. There are 16 residues in the CDR3. This CDR3 reads CSARDPLAGATDTQYF. CDR3 nucleotides: TGCAGTGCTAGAGATCCACTAGCGGGGGCGACAGATACGCAGTATTTT.

V usage is TRBV6-1 and J usage is TRBJ2-1, with 9 bases lining up with TRBD1. The CDR3 runs to 16 residues. CDR1 is MNHNS, CDR2 SASEGT, per germline. V was clipped by 3 bases and J by 6 bases; unmatched bases: 9. The chain's CDR3 is CASSEPGQGNPNEQFF. The CDR3 nucleotides read TGTGCCAGCAGTGAGCCGGGACAGGGAAATCCCAATGAGCAGTTCTTC.

Only a few counts were recorded for this clonotype. The V gene is TRBV20-1, the J gene TRBJ1-5, with D uncertain. Germline values: CDR1 DFQATT, CDR2 SNEGSKA (reference sequence). V was cut by 0 bases and J by 0 bases, with 3 bases left in between. CDR3 size: 13 residues. This chain's CDR3 is CSAREDSNQPQHF. CDR3 in DNA: TGCAGTGCTAGAGAGGATAGCAATCAGCCCCAGCATTTT.

This clonotype is deemed medium-sized (0.01 to 0.1%). The V call is TRBV2, the J call TRBJ2-7, with a tentative D call TRBD2 (7 bases). CDR1 and CDR2 (germline): SNHLY, FYNNEI. V lost 5 bases and J 3 bases, leaving 14 bases between the germline ends. CDR3 length: 14 amino acids. Here the CDR3 reads CASSSRGALYEQYF. CDR3 sequence (DNA): TGTGCCAGCAGTTCCCGGGGGGCCCTCTACGAGCAGTACTTC.

This clonotype was counted a few times. The CDR3 region is CAFTAPGYTF. DNA for the CDR3: TGTGCCTTCACCGCCCCGGGCTACACCTTC. This chain uses TRBV30 with TRBJ1-2; D is unresolved. V lost 7 bases and J lost 8, with 11 bases in between. Germline V gene sequence: CDR1 GTSNPN, CDR2 SVGIG (reference sequence). This CDR3 is 10 amino acids long.